This TCR beta chain came from a study of shared clonotypes between healthy human individuals. As to this clone: Its antigen is unknown.

A deep-level run was used for the assay. It was across several immunoSEQ plates that each subset's genomic DNA was evenly split. The method was immunoSEQ multiplex PCR; TCRdb's version includes in-frame clones alone and lacks a portion of them. The data show millions of clones, about 94% seen once. Whole-study findings and limits: Clonotypes which were not shared had lower generation probabilities than clonotypes that all four donors shared.

Naive CD8 cells comprised CD45RO-negative, CCR7-positively selected cells, excluding terminally differentiated effector memory CD45RA+ cells. Looked up from germline, CDR1 is SGHKS and CDR2 is YYEKEE (reference sequence). This CDR3 spans 13 amino acids. The V and J ends lost 0 bases and 4 bases respectively, with 6 bases between them. This sequence joins TRBV5-5 and TRBJ2-3; no reliable D call. Material: naive CD8+ T cells sorted from blood. The receptor's source is a man aged 18 to 29 in good health. CDR3 nucleotides: TGTGCCAGCAGCTTGGTCGATTCAGATACGCAGTATTTT. Translating gives CASSLVDSDTQYF.